One and the same sample provided the 31 T cell receptor beta chains below, sequenced in a study of graft-versus-host responses after intestinal transplantation. These receptors are not linked to any known antigen. This table comes from immunoSEQ multiplex PCR, and its TCRdb copy is limited to in-frame clones, with some not included. The sample holds 99,000 or so clones, roughly 87% seen once. This sample comprised unstimulated CD4+ T cells sorted from spleen or lymph node cells, obtained before intestinal transplant. The origin of the receptors is a human donor who received an intestinal transplant.

V gene TRBV2 combines with J gene TRBJ2-2; the D is unclear. The germline V gene has CDR1 SNHLY and CDR2 FYNNEI. This CDR3 is built from 20 residues. Trimming pared 0 bases from V and 3 bases from J, leaving 23 bases between. CDR3 sequence: CASSEALYGLTEKHTGELFF. CDR3 DNA sequence: TGTGCCAGCAGTGAAGCGTTATATGGCCTAACAGAAAAACACACCGGGGAGCTGTTTTTT.

The rearrangement joins TRBV2 to TRBJ1-5, with D perhaps TRBD1 (5 bases). The V gene's germline CDR1 is SNHLY and CDR2 FYNNEI. V shed 5 bases and J shed 2 bases, with 25 bases lying between them. The CDR3 extends over 19 amino acids. CDR3 bases: TGTGCCAGCAGTACCTCCCGGGGTCGGGGGTGGAGAGGCAATCAGCCCCAGCATTTT. As protein: CASSTSRGRGWRGNQPQHF.

On this clone itself: One junction end disagrees with the germline gene, perhaps due to a read error. The J gene is TRBJ2-7, the V gene TRBV15; 8 bases fit TRBD1. CDR3 size: 13 residues. The germline V gene has CDR1 LNHNV and CDR2 YYDKDF (reference sequence). As DNA, the CDR3 is TGTGCCACCAGCAGCGACAGGGGTACATGGGTTGAATTC. It codes for CATSSDRGTWVEF. Combining the CDR3 with reference TRBV15 and TRBJ2-7 gives the whole variable domain DAMVIQNPRYQVTQFGKPVTLSCSQTLNHNVMYWYQQKSSQAPKLLFHYYDKDFNNEADTPDNFQSRRPNTSFCFLDIRSPGLGDTAMYLCATSSDRGTWVEFGPGTRLTVT.

This rearrangement joins TRBV9 to TRBJ2-7, with TRBD1 identical over 11 bases. This CDR3 is built from 15 residues. Germline-derived CDR1 and CDR2 are SGDLS and YYNGEE. J was trimmed by 12 bases and V by 4 bases; bases with no gene match: 15. The CDR3 spells CASSPRDGGQGGRYF. As DNA, the CDR3 is TGTGCCAGCAGCCCTCGTGATGGGGGACAGGGGGGTAGGTACTTC. The variable domain in full, with the rest retrieved from reference TRBV9 and TRBJ2-7, is DSGVTQTPKHLITATGQRVTLRCSPRSGDLSVYWYQQSLDQGLQFLIQYYNGEERAKGNILERFSAQQFPDLHSELNLSSLELGDSALYFCASSPRDGGQGGRYFGPGTRLTVT.

This clone was found a few times. The rearrangement joins TRBV9 to TRBJ2-2; 9 positions agree with TRBD2. The CDR3 consists of 17 residues. Germline V gene lookup returns CDR1 SGDLS and CDR2 YYNGEE. J gave up 5 bases and V 0 bases, and 8 bases lay outside the gene matches. This CDR3 is CASSVGGGAVKTGELFF. The CDR3 DNA follows: TGTGCCAGCAGCGTAGGCGGGGGGGCCGTTAAGACCGGGGAGCTGTTTTTT.

V usage is TRBV6-1 and J usage is TRBJ2-5; D call uncertain. From germline, CDR1 is MNHNS and CDR2 SASEGT. This CDR3 contains 13 residues. Trimming removed 7 bases at V and 5 bases at J, with 14 bases between. The CDR3: CASIRGIGETQYF. The DNA of the CDR3 is TGTGCCAGCATTCGCGGAATCGGGGAGACCCAGTACTTC.

The rearrangement uses TRBV6-1 and TRBJ2-1; 12 bases are shared with TRBD2. The CDR3 consists of 15 residues. V trimming: 4 bases; J trimming: 4 bases; junction bases outside the gene matches: 2. Germline CDR1 is MNHNS and CDR2 is SASEGT. CDR3 protein: CASSGGLAGYNEQFF. In DNA form, the CDR3 reads TGTGCCAGCAGTGGCGGACTAGCGGGATACAATGAGCAGTTCTTC.

The chain carries TRBV6-5 and TRBJ1-1, with TRBD1 as a possible D gene (5 bases). CDR1 MNHEY and CDR2 SVGAGI come from the germline V gene. This CDR3 contains 11 residues. V lost 4 bases and J lost 11, with 11 bases in between. The CDR3 sequence: CASSWGSRAFF. CDR3 nucleotides: TGTGCCAGCAGTTGGGGGAGCAGGGCTTTCTTT.

This rearrangement joins TRBV2 to TRBJ2-2; 7 bases agree with TRBD1. This CDR3 is built from 13 residues. The germline CDR1 and CDR2 sequences are SNHLY and FYNNEI. The V and J ends lost 6 bases and 7 bases, in that order; junction bases with no gene match: 5. The CDR3 DNA sequence: TGTGCCAGCAGCCGGGACAGTATCGGGGAGCTGTTTTTT. It specifies CASSRDSIGELFF.

This chain connects TRBV10-3 to TRBJ1-2; D not certain. From germline, CDR1 is ENHRY and CDR2 SYGVKD. V lost 6 bases and J 8 bases, leaving 16 bases between the germline ends. CDR3 length equals 13 residues. The CDR3: CAISSTEFGGYTF. The CDR3 DNA is TGTGCCATCAGCTCCACCGAATTTGGCGGCTACACCTTC.

The chain links TRBV6-6 to TRBJ2-2; D gene unclear. From germline, CDR1 is MNHNY and CDR2 SVGAGI (reference sequence). This CDR3 region has 16 residues. V was clipped by 4 bases and J by 0 bases, with 12 bases between them. The CDR3 loop reads CASSSLVGSNTGELFF. For the CDR3, the DNA is TGTGCCAGCAGTTCTCTGGTCGGCTCGAACACCGGGGAGCTGTTTTTT.

This clone occurred once. This chain connects TRBV29-1 to TRBJ2-7, with D unclear. This CDR3 has 13 amino acids. The V gene lost 6 bases and the J gene lost 4 bases, with 16 bases spanning the gap. Germline assignment: CDR1 SQVTM and CDR2 ANQGSEA. The CDR3 sequence is CSVTSSRRYEQYF. The CDR3 coding sequence is TGCAGCGTCACCTCATCCCGACGGTACGAGCAGTACTTC.

The chain is built from TRBV9 and TRBJ1-4; D gene uncertain. V shed 0 bases and J shed 3 bases, with 9 bases lying between them. CDR1 and CDR2 from the germline V gene are SGDLS and YYNGEE. This CDR3 is built from 15 residues. Written as DNA, the CDR3 is TGTGCCAGCAGCGTAGGTGGAGGGCCTAATGAAAAACTGTTTTTT. This sequence encodes CASSVGGGPNEKLFF.

The chain has TRBV4-1 and TRBJ2-2; D is unclear. The CDR3 extends over 13 amino acids. Per germline, CDR1 MGHRA and CDR2 YSYEKL. Trimming pared 2 bases from V and 4 bases from J, leaving 5 bases between. CDR3 region: CASSQTTTGELFF. Here the CDR3 DNA reads TGCGCCAGCAGCCAAACGACCACCGGGGAGCTGTTTTTT.

This clone was seen only a few times. The chain combines TRBV7-6 with TRBJ2-7; TRBD2 agrees at 8 bases. Losses at the gene ends were 4 bases for V and 2 bases for J; bases not matched to a gene: 7. This CDR3 is built from 15 residues. Germline V gene lookup returns CDR1 SGHVS and CDR2 FNYEAQ. The CDR3 loop reads CASSSLGGGPYEQYF. In DNA form, the CDR3 reads TGTGCCAGCAGCTCCCTGGGCGGGGGGCCCTACGAGCAGTACTTC.

V is TRBV6-1 and J is TRBJ2-1; D gene unclear. The CDR3 extends over 13 amino acids. Germline CDR1 MNHNS, CDR2 SASEGT. DNA of the CDR3: TGTACACTCGGGCCCGCCTTCTCCGATGAGCAGTTCTTC. This sequence encodes CTLGPAFSDEQFF.

The CDR3 here is CASSLSTDTQYF. CDR3 nucleotide sequence: TGTGCCAGCAGCCTCAGCACAGATACGCAGTATTTT. This chain links TRBV9 with TRBJ2-3, with no clear D. Germline V gene lookup returns CDR1 SGDLS and CDR2 YYNGEE. V was shortened by 4 bases and J by 0 bases, with 3 bases between the two germline ends. The CDR3 runs 12 residues. The full variable domain, in which reference TRBV9 and TRBJ2-3 provide the parts outside the CDR3, is DSGVTQTPKHLITATGQRVTLRCSPRSGDLSVYWYQQSLDQGLQFLIQYYNGEERAKGNILERFSAQQFPDLHSELNLSSLELGDSALYFCASSLSTDTQYFGPGTRLTVL.

The rearrangement uses TRBV19 and TRBJ1-2; TRBD1 matches at 10 bases. CDR1 LNHDA and CDR2 SQIVND come from the germline V gene (reference sequence). The CDR3 is made up of 17 amino acids. The trim removed 0 bases at V and 3 bases at J, leaving 7 bases unmatched. CDR3 amino acids: CASSIDFGQGEHYGYTF. The CDR3 bases are TGTGCCAGTAGTATAGATTTCGGACAGGGGGAACACTATGGCTACACCTTC.

The V gene is TRBV5-1, the J gene TRBJ1-2; 9 positions agree with TRBD1. V was pared by 4 bases and J by 11 bases, with 12 bases of the junction left unmatched. The CDR3 consists of 14 residues. In germline, CDR1 is SGHRS, CDR2 YFSETQ. CDR3 protein: CASSPRDRAFLYTF. Written as DNA, the CDR3 is TGCGCCAGCAGCCCGCGGGACAGGGCCTTCCTTTACACCTTC.

The V and J genes are TRBV30 and TRBJ2-3; 7 positions agree with TRBD2. J was trimmed by 6 bases and V by 5 bases; bases with no gene match: 8. CDR1 and CDR2 from the germline V gene are GTSNPN and SVGIG (reference sequence). The CDR3 consists of 13 residues. The CDR3 here is CAWVTPREDTQYF. The CDR3 DNA follows: TGTGCCTGGGTTACTCCGCGGGAGGATACGCAGTATTTT.

The J gene is TRBJ1-6, the V gene TRBV7-9; D remains unclear. Germline loops: CDR1 SEHNR, CDR2 FQNEAQ (reference sequence). This CDR3 spans 16 amino acids. The V and J ends lost 0 bases and 9 bases respectively, with 15 bases between them. The CDR3 spells CASSLALGRPSSPLHF. The DNA for the CDR3 is TGTGCCAGCAGCTTAGCGCTAGGCAGACCTAGTTCACCCCTCCACTTT.

The V gene is TRBV4-1, the J gene TRBJ1-3; no clear D gene. CDR1 and CDR2 from the germline V gene are MGHRA and YSYEKL. The CDR3 has 13 residues. The V end was cut by 6 bases, the J end by 4 bases, with 10 bases between. CDR3 loop: CASRLMEGNTIYF. CDR3 nucleotide sequence: TGCGCCAGCAGGCTTATGGAGGGAAACACCATATATTTT.

This clone showed up just once. V is TRBV7-6 and J is TRBJ1-5; TRBD1 aligns across 8 bases. With V trimmed by 1 base and J by 3 bases, 2 bases remained unmatched. Germline values: CDR1 SGHVS, CDR2 FNYEAQ. The CDR3 spans 15 residues. Here the CDR3 reads CASSLDRGFNQPQHF. The CDR3 bases are TGTGCCAGCAGCTTAGACAGGGGGTTCAATCAGCCCCAGCATTTT.

The V gene is TRBV10-3, the J gene TRBJ2-5; D might be TRBD1 (6 bases). The CDR3 loop spans 14 amino acids. Deletions cut 4 bases from V and 5 bases from J, with 14 bases between. The germline V gene encodes CDR1 ENHRY and CDR2 SYGVKD. CDR3 nucleotide sequence: TGTGCCATCAGTGCCCGGGTGAGGGGGGAGACCCAGTACTTC. This codes for CAISARVRGETQYF.

The CDR3 loop is CASSRGLAGEGSYNEQFF. The CDR3 DNA follows: TGTGCCAGTAGTAGGGGACTAGCGGGAGAGGGATCCTACAATGAGCAGTTCTTC. The chain employs TRBV19 and TRBJ2-1, with TRBD2 matching over 14 bases. Per the germline V gene, CDR1 is LNHDA and CDR2 is SQIVND (reference sequence). The CDR3 spans 18 residues. Unmatched junction bases numbered 6, after V lost 4 bases and J lost 1 base.

This chain connects TRBV12-5 to TRBJ2-4; a possible D gene is TRBD1 (5 bases). The germline V gene has CDR1 LGHNT and CDR2 FRNRAP. V lost 7 bases and J 11 bases, leaving 15 bases between the germline ends. The CDR3 contains 12 residues. The CDR3 spells CASALSRALQYF. CDR3 in DNA: TGTGCTAGTGCCCTGTCCAGGGCGCTTCAGTACTTC.

This clone was picked up one time. V gene TRBV27 combines with J gene TRBJ1-2; D may be TRBD1 (6 bases). The CDR3 spans 14 residues. Germline CDR1 reads MNHEY; CDR2 reads SMNVEV (reference sequence). Between the trimmed V and J ends, which lost 6 bases and 1 base, there was a span of 12 bases. CDR3 sequence (DNA): TGTGCCAGCAGGGGGGCAGGCTTTAACTATGGCTACACCTTC. Translating gives CASRGAGFNYGYTF.

This chain links TRBV9 with TRBJ1-2; D is unclear. The V gene's germline CDR1 is SGDLS and CDR2 YYNGEE. The germline V and J ends were trimmed by 5 bases and 5 bases, with 10 bases remaining between them. This CDR3 has 12 residues. DNA of the CDR3: TGTGCCAGCAGGGTTGTACTTTATGGCTACACCTTC. It encodes CASRVVLYGYTF.

The chain links TRBV4-1 to TRBJ2-1; TRBD2 matches at 8 bases. In germline, CDR1 is MGHRA, CDR2 YSYEKL. The CDR3 runs 16 residues. Trimming removed 5 bases from V and 3 bases from J; junction bases left unmatched: 9. Here the CDR3 reads CASSTSTSEIYNEQFF. For the CDR3, the DNA is TGCGCCAGCAGCACGTCGACTAGCGAAATCTACAATGAGCAGTTCTTC.

The V gene is TRBV10-3, the J gene TRBJ1-6; possible D gene TRBD1, 6 bases. Per the germline V gene, CDR1 is ENHRY and CDR2 is SYGVKD. V was cut by 3 bases and J by 4 bases, with 7 bases left in between. The CDR3 covers 14 residues. The CDR3 DNA reads TGTGCCATCAGTGAACAGGGTTATAATTCACCCCTCCACTTT. It specifies CAISEQGYNSPLHF.

The V and J genes are TRBV11-2 and TRBJ1-1; the D is unclear. The length of the CDR3 is 13 residues. Per the germline V gene, CDR1 is SGHAT and CDR2 is FQNNGV. Trimming stripped 1 base from V and 4 bases from J, with 7 bases between. The CDR3 bases are TGTGCCAGCAGCTTAGGCCTGAGCACTGAAGCTTTCTTT. It translates to CASSLGLSTEAFF. Filled out from reference TRBV11-2 and TRBJ1-1, the complete variable domain reads EAGVAQSPRYKIIEKRQSVAFWCNPISGHATLYWYQQILGQGPKLLIQFQNNGVVDDSQLPKDRFSAERLKGVDSTLKIQPAKLEDSAVYLCASSLGLSTEAFFGQGTRLTVV.